This entry concerns a single TCR beta chain. This record comes from a study of blood T cell repertoires in COVID-19. Study summary: Researchers got acute and convalescent COVID-19 samples from the United States, Italy and Spain.

Germline assignment: CDR1 ENHRY and CDR2 SYGVKD. The CDR3 has 16 residues. V lost 3 bases and J 0 bases, leaving 12 bases between the germline ends. Authors' processing steps: Nucleated cell counts were estimated from reference gene primer amplification. Profiled with immunoSEQ multiplex PCR; TCRdb holds only in-frame clones, not every one. Clone size and V and J calls were adopted from that table, with D and trimming inferred from the DNA. The table has roughly 89,000 clones, about 80% seen once. The source is a woman in her 70s with acute or convalescent COVID-19. What was sequenced was peripheral blood. The V call is TRBV10-3, the J call TRBJ1-5; D possibly corresponds to TRBD1 (6 bases). DNA of the CDR3: TGTGCCATCAGTGATACAGGGAGGGTTAGCAATCAGCCCCAGCATTTT. This gives the protein CAISDTGRVSNQPQHF.